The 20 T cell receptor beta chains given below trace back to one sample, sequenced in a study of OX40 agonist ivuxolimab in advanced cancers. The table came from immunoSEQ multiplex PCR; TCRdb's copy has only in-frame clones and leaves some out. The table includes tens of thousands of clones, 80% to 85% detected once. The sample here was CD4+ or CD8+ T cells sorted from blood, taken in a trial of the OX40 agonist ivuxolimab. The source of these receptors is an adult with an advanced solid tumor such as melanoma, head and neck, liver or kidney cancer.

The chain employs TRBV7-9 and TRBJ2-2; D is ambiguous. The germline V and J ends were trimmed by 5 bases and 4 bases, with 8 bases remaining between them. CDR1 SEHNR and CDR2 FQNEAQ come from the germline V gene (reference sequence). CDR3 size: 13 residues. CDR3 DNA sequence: TGTGCCAGCAGCGCTTCCTTCACCGGGGAGCTGTTTTTT. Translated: CASSASFTGELFF.

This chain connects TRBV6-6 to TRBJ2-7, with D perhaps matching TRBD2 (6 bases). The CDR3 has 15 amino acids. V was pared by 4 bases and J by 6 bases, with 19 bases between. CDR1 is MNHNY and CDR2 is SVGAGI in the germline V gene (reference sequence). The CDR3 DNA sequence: TGTGCCAGCAGTTTCCCGGCGGGGCAGGGAGGCGAGCAGTACTTC. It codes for CASSFPAGQGGEQYF.

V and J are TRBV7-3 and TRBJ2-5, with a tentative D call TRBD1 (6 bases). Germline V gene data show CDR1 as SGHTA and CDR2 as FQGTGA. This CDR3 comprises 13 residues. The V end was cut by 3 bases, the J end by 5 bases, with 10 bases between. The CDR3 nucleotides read TGTGCCAGCAGCTTCAACCAGGGGGAGACCCAGTACTTC. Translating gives CASSFNQGETQYF.

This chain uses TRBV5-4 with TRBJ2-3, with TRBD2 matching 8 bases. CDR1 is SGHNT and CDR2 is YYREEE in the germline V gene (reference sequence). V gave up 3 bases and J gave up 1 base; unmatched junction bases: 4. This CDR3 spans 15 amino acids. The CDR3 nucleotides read TGTGCCAGCAGCTCCGGGGGGGCCGGCACAGATACGCAGTATTTT. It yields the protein CASSSGGAGTDTQYF.

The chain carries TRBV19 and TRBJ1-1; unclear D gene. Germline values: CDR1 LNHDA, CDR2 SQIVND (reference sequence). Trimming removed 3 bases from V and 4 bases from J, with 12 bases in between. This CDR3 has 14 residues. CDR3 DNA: TGTGCCAGTAGTATCGGTGCCGGAGTCACTGAAGCTTTCTTT. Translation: CASSIGAGVTEAFF.

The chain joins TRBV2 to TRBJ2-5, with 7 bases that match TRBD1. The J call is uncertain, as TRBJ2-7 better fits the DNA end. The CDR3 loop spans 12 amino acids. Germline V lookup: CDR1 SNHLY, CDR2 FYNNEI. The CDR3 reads CASKRQGVEQYF. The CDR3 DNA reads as TGTGCCAGCAAGCGCCAGGGGGTCGAGCAGTACTTC.

CDR3 sequence reads: CATSTLLQGIGTPLHF. DNA for the CDR3: TGTGCCACCAGCACCCTTTTACAGGGAATTGGTACACCCCTCCACTTT. The gene calls are TRBV15 and TRBJ1-6; D possibly corresponds to TRBD1 (6 bases). This CDR3 is 16 amino acids long. Germline CDR1 is LNHNV and CDR2 is YYDKDF (reference sequence). V gave up 4 bases and J gave up 11 bases, with 21 bases separating them.

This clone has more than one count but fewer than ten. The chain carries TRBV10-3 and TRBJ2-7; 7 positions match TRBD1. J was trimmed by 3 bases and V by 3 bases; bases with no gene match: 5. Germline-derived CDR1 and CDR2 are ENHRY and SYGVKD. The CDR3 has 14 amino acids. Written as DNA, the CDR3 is TGTGCCATCAGTGAAGGGGGCAGGGGCTACGAGCAGTACTTC. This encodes CAISEGGRGYEQYF.

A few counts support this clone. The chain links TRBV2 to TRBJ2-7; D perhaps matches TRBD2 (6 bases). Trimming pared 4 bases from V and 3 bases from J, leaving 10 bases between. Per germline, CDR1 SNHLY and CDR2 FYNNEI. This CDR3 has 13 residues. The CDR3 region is CASSGGDVYEQYF. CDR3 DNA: TGTGCCAGCAGTGGGGGGGACGTCTACGAGCAGTACTTC.

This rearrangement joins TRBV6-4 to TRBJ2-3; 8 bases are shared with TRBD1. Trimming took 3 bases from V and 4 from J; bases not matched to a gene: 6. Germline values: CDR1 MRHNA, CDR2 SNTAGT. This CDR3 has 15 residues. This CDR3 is CASSERAGGSDTQYF. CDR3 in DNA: TGTGCCAGCAGTGAAAGGGCAGGGGGCTCAGATACGCAGTATTTT.

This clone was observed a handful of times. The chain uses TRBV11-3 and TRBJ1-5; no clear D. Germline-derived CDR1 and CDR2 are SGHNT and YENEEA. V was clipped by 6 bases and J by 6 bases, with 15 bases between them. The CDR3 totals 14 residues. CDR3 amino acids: CASRRDWEGQPQHF. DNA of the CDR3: TGTGCCAGCAGACGAGACTGGGAGGGTCAGCCCCAGCATTTT.

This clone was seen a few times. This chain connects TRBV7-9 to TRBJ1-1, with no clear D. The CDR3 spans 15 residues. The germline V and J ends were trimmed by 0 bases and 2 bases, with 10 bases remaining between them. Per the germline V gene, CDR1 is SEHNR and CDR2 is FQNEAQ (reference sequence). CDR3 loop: CASSLALAGNTEAFF. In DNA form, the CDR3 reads TGTGCCAGCAGCTTAGCGCTCGCGGGAAACACTGAAGCTTTCTTT.

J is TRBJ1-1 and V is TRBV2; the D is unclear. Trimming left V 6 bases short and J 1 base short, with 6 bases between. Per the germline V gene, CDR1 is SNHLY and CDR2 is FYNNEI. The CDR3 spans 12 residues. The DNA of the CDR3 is TGTGCCAGCAGGAGAGAGAACACTGAAGCTTTCTTT. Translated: CASRRENTEAFF.

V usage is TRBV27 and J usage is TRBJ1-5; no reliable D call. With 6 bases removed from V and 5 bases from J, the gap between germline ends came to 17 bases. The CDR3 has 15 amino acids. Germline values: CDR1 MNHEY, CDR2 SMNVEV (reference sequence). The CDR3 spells CASSRTGRDYQPQHF. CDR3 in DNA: TGTGCCAGCAGCCGGACCGGGAGAGACTATCAGCCCCAGCATTTT.

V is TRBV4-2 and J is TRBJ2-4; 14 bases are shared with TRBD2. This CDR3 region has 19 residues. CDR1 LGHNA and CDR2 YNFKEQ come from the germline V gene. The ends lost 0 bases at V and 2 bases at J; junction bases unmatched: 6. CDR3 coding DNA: TGTGCCAGCAGCCAAGAGACTAGCGGGAGGGCCGGGTCCAAAAACATTCAGTACTTC. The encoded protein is CASSQETSGRAGSKNIQYF.

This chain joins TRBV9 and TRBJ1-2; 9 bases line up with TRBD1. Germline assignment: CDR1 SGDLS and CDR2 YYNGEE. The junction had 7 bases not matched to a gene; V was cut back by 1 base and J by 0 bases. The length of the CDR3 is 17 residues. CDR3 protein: CASSVHRQGGTNYGYTF. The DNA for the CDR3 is TGTGCCAGCAGCGTACATCGACAGGGGGGGACTAACTATGGCTACACCTTC.

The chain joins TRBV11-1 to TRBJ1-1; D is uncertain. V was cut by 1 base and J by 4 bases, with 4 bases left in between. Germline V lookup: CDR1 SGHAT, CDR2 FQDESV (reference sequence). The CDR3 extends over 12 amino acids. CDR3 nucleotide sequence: TGTGCCAGCAGCTTAGAGATCACTGAAGCTTTCTTT. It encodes CASSLEITEAFF.

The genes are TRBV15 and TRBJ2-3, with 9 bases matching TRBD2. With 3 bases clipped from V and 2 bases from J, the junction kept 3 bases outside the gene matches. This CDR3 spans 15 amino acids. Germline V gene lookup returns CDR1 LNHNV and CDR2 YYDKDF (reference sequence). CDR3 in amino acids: CATSSGLANTDTQYF. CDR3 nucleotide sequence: TGTGCCACCAGCAGTGGACTAGCGAACACAGATACGCAGTATTTT.

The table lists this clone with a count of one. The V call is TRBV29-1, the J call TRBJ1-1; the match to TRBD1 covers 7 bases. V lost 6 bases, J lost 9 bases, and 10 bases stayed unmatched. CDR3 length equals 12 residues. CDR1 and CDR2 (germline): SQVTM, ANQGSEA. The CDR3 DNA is TGCAGCGTCGGAGAGACAGGGAGGCAAGCTTTCTTT. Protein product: CSVGETGRQAFF.

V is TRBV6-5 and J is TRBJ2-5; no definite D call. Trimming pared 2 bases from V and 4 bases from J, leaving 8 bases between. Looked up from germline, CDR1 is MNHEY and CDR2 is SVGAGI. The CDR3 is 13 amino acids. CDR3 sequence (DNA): TGTGCCAGCAGTTACCGGCTTAGAGAGACCCAGTACTTC. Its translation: CASSYRLRETQYF.